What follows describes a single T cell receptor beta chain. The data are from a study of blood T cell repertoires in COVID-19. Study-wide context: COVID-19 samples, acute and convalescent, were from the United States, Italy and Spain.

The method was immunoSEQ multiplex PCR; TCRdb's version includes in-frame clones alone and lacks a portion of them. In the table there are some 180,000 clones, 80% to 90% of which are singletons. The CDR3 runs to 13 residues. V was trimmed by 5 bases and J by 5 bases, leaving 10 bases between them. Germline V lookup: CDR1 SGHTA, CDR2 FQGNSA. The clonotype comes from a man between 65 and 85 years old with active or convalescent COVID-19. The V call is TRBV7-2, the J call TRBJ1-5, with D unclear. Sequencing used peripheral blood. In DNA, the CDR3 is TGTGCCAGCAGCGCCACCCCAGATCAGCCCCAGCATTTT. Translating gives CASSATPDQPQHF.